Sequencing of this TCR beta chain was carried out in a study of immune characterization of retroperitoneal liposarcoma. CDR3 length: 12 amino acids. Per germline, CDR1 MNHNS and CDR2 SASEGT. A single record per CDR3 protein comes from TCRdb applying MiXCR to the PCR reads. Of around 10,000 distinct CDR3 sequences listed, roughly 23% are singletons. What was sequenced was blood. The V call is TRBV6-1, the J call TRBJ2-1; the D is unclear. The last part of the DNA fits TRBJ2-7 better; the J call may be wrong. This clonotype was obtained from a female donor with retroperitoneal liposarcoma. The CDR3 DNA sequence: TGTGCCAGCAGTGAAGTGTCCTACGAGCAGTACTTC. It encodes CASSEVSYEQYF.